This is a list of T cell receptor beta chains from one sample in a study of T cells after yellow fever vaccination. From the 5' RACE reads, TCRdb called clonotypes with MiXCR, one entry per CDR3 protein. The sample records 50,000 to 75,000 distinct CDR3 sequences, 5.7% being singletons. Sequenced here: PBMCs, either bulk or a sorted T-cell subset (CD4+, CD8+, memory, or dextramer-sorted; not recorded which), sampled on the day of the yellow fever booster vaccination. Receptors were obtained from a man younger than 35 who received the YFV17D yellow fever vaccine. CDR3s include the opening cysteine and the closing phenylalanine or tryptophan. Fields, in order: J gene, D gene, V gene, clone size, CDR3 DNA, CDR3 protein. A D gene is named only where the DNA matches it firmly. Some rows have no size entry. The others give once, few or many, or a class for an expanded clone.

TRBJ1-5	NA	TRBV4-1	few	TGCGCCAGCAGCCAAGTAGTGGGGGCCAATCAGCCCCAGCATTTT	CASSQVVGANQPQHF
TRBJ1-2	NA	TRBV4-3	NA	TGCGCCAGCAGCCAAGACAGGAACCAGCGAGGCTATGGCTACACCTTC	CASSQDRNQRGYGYTF
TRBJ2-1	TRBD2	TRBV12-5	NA	TGTGCTAGTGGTTCCTTGCGGGGGGGGTACAATGAGCAGTTCTTC	CASGSLRGGYNEQFF
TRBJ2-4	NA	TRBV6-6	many	TGTGCCAGCAGTTACTCGTGGCAGGTGGAAGCCAAAAACATTCAGTACTTC	CASSYSWQVEAKNIQYF
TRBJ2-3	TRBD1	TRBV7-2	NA	TGTGCCAGCAGCTTAGTCACGACAGGGGTTGGGGCAGATACGCAGTATTTT	CASSLVTTGVGADTQYF
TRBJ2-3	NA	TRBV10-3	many	TGTGCCATCAGTGATAAAGTGGGTAGCACAGATACGCAGTATTTT	CAISDKVGSTDTQYF
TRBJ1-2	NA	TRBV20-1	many	TGCAGTGCCTATGCAGGGTGGGGCTATGGCTACACCTTC	CSAYAGWGYGYTF
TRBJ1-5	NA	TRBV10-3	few	TGTGCCATCAGTGAGTCAAAGGGGGGAAATCAGCCCCAGCATTTT	CAISESKGGNQPQHF
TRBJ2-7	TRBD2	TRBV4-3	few	TGCGCCAGCAGCCCCGGAGCTAGCGGGGGGAGCGAGCAGTACTTC	CASSPGASGGSEQYF
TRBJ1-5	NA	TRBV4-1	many	TGCGCCAGCAGCCAAGTTTGGCCCACGACGCGCTCCAGGGTCAATCAGCCCCAGCATTTT	CASSQVWPTTRSRVNQPQHF
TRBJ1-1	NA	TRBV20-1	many	TGCAGTGCTAGACAGGGGAAAGGGGCTGAAGCTTTCTTT	CSARQGKGAEAFF
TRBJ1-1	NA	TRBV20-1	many	TGCAGTGTTCTTCCTGGGATTGCTCTCATGAACACTGAAGCTTTCTTT	CSVLPGIALMNTEAFF
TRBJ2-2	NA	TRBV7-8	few	TGTGCCAGCAGCTTAGGGAGGGGAATCGGGGAGCTGTTTTTT	CASSLGRGIGELFF
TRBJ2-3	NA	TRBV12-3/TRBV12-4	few	TGTGCCAGCAGCCGAAGGGGAGGGCAGGGGTTCGGCACAGATACGCAGTATTTT	CASSRRGGQGFGTDTQYF
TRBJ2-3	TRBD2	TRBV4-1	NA	TGCGCCAGCAGCCAACAGACTAGCGGGTTGTATACGCAGTATTTT	CASSQQTSGLYTQYF
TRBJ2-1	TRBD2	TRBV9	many	TGTGCCAGCAGCCGCGGGACTAGCGGGGACCAGGATGAGCAGTTCTTC	CASSRGTSGDQDEQFF
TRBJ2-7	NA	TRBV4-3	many	TGCGCCAGCAGCCAAGATCCCCAGGGTAACTCCTACGAGCAGTACTTC	CASSQDPQGNSYEQYF
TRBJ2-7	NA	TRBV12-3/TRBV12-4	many	TGTGCCAGTTGCCAGGGCTTCAACGAGCAGTACTTC	CASCQGFNEQYF
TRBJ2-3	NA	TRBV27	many	TGTGCCAGTTATAGGGGGTTCACAGATACGCAGTATTTT	CASYRGFTDTQYF
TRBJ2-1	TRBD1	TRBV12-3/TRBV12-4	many	TGTGCCAGCCGACAGGGGAATGAGCAGTTCTTC	CASRQGNEQFF
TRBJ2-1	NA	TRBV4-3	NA	TGCGCCAGCAGCCCGACCGGGACTTCCGGGGTCAATGAGCAGTTCTTC	CASSPTGTSGVNEQFF
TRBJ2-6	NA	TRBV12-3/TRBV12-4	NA	TGTGCCAGCACCGACGTAGGGGCCAACGTCCTGACTTTC	CASTDVGANVLTF
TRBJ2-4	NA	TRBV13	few	TGTGCCAGTACGGCACTAGCCAAAAACATTCAGTACTTC	CASTALAKNIQYF
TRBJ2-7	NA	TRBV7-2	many	TGTGCCAGCAGCTTAGTGCCAGGGGCAATCTACGAGCAGTACTTC	CASSLVPGAIYEQYF
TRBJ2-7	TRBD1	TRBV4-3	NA	TGCGCCAGCAGTCCAGCGCCTCCGGGACAGGTGAGCGAGCAGTACTTC	CASSPAPPGQVSEQYF
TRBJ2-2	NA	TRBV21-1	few	TGTGCCAGCAGCACCGAGGGGGGGACGAACACCGGGGAGCTGTTTTTT	CASSTEGGTNTGELFF
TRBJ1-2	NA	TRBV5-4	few	TGTGCCAGCAGCTTGGGTCAGCACTATGGCTACACCTTC	CASSLGQHYGYTF
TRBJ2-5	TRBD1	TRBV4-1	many	TGCGCCAGCAGTCCGGGACAGGGGGGGTTAGAGACCCAGTACTTC	CASSPGQGGLETQYF
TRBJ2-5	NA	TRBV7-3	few	TGTGCCAGCAGCATCGGAGGGGGAGGGGAGACCCAGTACTTC	CASSIGGGGETQYF
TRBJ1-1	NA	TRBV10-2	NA	TGCGCCACCGGGGACGGATTGAACACTGAAGCTTTCTTT	CATGDGLNTEAFF
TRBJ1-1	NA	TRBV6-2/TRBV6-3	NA	TGTGCCAGCAGTTACGTCTGGGGGACTGAAGCTTTCTTT	CASSYVWGTEAFF
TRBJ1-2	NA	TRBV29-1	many	TGCAGCGTTGGTTTCGGGAATGGCTACACCTTC	CSVGFGNGYTF
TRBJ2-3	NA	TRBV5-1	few	TGCGCCAGCAGCTTGATATCGAGCACAGATACGCAGTATTTT	CASSLISSTDTQYF
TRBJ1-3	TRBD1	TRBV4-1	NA	TGCGCCAGCAGCTCGACAGGGTTGGGCCCTGGAAACACCATATATTTT	CASSSTGLGPGNTIYF
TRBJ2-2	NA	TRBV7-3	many	TGTGCCAGCAGCTTAATACCGGGACTGGCGAACACCGGGGAGCTGTTTTTT	CASSLIPGLANTGELFF
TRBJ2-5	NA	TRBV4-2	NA	TGTGCCAGCAGCCAATTTGGCAGGCAAGAGACCCAGTACTTC	CASSQFGRQETQYF
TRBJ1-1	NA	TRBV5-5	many	TGTGCCAGCAGCTCAGACCAGATTGAAGCTTTCTTT	CASSSDQIEAFF
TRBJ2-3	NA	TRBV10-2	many	TGCGCCAGCAGACTGACAGATACGCAGTATTTT	CASRLTDTQYF
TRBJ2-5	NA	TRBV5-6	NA	TGTGCCAGCAGCCCGGAAGCCGCGGCGGGGACCCAGTACTTC	CASSPEAAAGTQYF
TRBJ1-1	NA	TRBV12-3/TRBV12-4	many	TGTGCCAGCAGCCTCGCGGGCCGAAGGGACACTGAAGCTTTCTTT	CASSLAGRRDTEAFF
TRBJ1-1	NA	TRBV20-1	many	TGCAGTGCTAGCGTGGGGGTGAACACTGAAGCTTTCTTT	CSASVGVNTEAFF
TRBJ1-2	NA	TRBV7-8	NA	TGTGCCAGCAGAGAGTGGGAAACGAGTGGCTACACCTTC	CASREWETSGYTF
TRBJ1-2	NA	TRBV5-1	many	TGCGCCAGCAGGCCTGAGGGCAGACTCTATGGCTACACCTTC	CASRPEGRLYGYTF
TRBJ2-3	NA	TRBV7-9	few	TGTGCCAGCAGCCCGAGGGCCACAGATACGCAGTATTTT	CASSPRATDTQYF
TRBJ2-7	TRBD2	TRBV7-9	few	TGTGCCAGCAGCTTCCGCCGTAGCGGGGGAACCTACGAGCAGTACTTC	CASSFRRSGGTYEQYF
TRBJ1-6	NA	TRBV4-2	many	TGTGCCAGCAGCCAAGAAAGTTTCAATTCACCCCTCCACTTT	CASSQESFNSPLHF
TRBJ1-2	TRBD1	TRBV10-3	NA	TGTGCCACCCGGACAGGGATCTATGGCTACACCTTC	CATRTGIYGYTF
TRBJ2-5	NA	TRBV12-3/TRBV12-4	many	TGTGCCAGCAGAATAAGGTGGGACCGAGAGACCCAGTACTTC	CASRIRWDRETQYF
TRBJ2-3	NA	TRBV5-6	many	TGTGCCAGCAGCTTGGGGGGGGTTGGCGGCGCAGATACGCAGTATTTT	CASSLGGVGGADTQYF
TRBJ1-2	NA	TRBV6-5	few	TGTGCCAGCAGTTACTCGACGGCCTACTATGGCTACACCTTC	CASSYSTAYYGYTF
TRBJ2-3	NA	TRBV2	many	TGTGCCAGCAGTGAGGGCGAGAGCCCTACAGATACGCAGTATTTT	CASSEGESPTDTQYF
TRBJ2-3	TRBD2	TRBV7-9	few	TGTGCCAGCAGCGGAGGACTAGTGACAGATACGCAGTATTTT	CASSGGLVTDTQYF
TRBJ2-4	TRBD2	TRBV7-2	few	TGTGCCAGCAGCTTACCCTTTTTTAGCGGGGGAAACATTCAGTACTTC	CASSLPFFSGGNIQYF
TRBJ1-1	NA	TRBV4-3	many	TGCGCCAGCAGCCAGACCCCCCACGGAGGGACTGAAGCTTTCTTT	CASSQTPHGGTEAFF
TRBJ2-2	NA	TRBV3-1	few	TGTGCCAGCAGCCGAGGCGTATCGACAGGCGCGAACACCGGGGAGCTGTTTTTT	CASSRGVSTGANTGELFF
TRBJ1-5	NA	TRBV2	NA	TGTGCCAGCAGTGTAACTACGTTTGGCAATCAGCCCCAGCAATTT	CASSVTTFGNQPQQF
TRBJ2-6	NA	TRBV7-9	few	TGTGCCAGCCTAAAAGTGGACAGCTCTGGGGCCAACGTCCTGACTTTC	CASLKVDSSGANVLTF